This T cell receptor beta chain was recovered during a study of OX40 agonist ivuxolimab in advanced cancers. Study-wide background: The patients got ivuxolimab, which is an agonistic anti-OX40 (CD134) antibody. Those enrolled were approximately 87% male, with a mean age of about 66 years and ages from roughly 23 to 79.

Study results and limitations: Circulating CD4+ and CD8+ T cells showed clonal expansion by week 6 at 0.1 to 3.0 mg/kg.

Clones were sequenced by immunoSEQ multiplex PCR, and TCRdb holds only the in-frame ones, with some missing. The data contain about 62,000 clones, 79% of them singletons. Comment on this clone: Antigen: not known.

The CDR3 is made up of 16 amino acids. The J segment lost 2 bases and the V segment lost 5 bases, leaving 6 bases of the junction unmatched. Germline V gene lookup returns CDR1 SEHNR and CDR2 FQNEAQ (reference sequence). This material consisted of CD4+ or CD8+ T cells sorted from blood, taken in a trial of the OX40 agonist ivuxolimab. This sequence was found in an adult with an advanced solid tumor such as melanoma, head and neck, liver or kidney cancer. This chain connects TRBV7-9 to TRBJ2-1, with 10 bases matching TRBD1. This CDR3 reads CASSLGDRGPYNEQFF. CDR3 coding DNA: TGTGCCAGCAGCCTAGGGGACAGGGGCCCCTACAATGAGCAGTTCTTC. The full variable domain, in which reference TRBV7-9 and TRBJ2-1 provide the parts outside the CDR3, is DTGVSQNPRHKITKRGQNVTFRCDPISEHNRLYWYRQTLGQGPEFLTYFQNEAQLEKSRLLSDRFSAERPKGSFSTLEIQRTEQGDSAMYLCASSLGDRGPYNEQFFGPGTRLTVL.